This T cell receptor (beta chain) was identified during a study of T cell repertoires in cytomegalovirus infection. Looking at the study overall: Use of recently identified HLA-C-restricted and well-studied HLA-B-restricted CMV epitopes was part of the study. Based on public TCR beta signatures, there were indications of CMV infection and of a matching HLA type.

Remarks on this clonotype: The antigen remains unidentified.

There are 15 residues in the CDR3. Germline-derived CDR1 and CDR2 are DFQATT and SNEGSKA (reference sequence). Trimming removed 7 bases from V and 4 bases from J, with 20 bases in between. TCRdb re-analysed the reads in MiXCR, keeping a single row per CDR3 protein. The data contain approximately 110,000 distinct CDR3 sequences, around 32% of them seen just once; the ten biggest clones take up roughly 53%. Study observations and caveats: Dominating the ex vivo response were HLA-C-restricted CMV-specific TCR beta clonotypes. Carriers of CMV and the relevant HLA type were discriminated by public TCR beta frequency.

The rearrangement uses TRBV20-1 and TRBJ1-3; no definite D call. This TCR came from a human donor in good health (CMV status not recorded). Some clones in this sample may be carry-over from other donors' samples. The starting material was CD8+ T cells from cultured PBMCs, obtained from culture after CMV antigen stimulation. The CDR3 here is CSVLRRQRRGNTIYF. The CDR3 DNA reads TGCAGTGTTCTACGCCGTCAGCGGCGAGGAAACACCATATATTTT.